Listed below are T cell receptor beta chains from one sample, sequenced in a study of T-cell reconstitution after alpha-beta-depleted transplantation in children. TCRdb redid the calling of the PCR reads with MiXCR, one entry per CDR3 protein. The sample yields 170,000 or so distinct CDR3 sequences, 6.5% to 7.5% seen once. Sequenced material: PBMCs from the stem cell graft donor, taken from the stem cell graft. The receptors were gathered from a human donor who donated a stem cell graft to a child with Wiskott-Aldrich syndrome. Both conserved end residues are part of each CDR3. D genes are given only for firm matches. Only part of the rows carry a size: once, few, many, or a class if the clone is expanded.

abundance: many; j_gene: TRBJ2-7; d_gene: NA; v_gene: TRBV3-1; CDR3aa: CASSQLQGYEQYF; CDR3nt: TGTGCCAGCAGCCAACTCCAAGGCTACGAGCAGTACTTC
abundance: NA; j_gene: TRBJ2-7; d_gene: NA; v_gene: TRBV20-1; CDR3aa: CSCGKGPAYEQYF; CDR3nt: TGCAGCTGCGGCAAGGGTCCGGCCTACGAGCAGTACTTC
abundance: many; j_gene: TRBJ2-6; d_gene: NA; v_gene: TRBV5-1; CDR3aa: CASSLSLSGANVLTF; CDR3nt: TGCGCCAGCAGCTTAAGCCTCTCTGGGGCCAACGTCCTGACTTTC
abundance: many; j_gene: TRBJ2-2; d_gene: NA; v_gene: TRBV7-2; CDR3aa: CASSLPVTGELFF; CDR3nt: TGTGCCAGCAGCTTACCAGTCACCGGGGAGCTGTTTTTT
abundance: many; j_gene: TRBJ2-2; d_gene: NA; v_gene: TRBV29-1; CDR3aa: CSVVWRSNPTGELFF; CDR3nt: TGCAGCGTTGTTTGGCGTAGCAACCCCACCGGGGAGCTGTTTTTT
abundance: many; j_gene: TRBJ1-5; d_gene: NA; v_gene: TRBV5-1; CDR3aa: CAIPTVGNQPQHF; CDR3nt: TGCGCCATCCCAACGGTGGGGAATCAGCCCCAGCATTTT
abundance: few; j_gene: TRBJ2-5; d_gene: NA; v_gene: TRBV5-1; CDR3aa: CASSAQGGETQYF; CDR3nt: TGCGCCAGCAGCGCACAGGGAGGAGAGACCCAGTACTTC
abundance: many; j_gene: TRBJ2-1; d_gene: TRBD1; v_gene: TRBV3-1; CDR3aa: CASSLGTEGEQFF; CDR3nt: TGTGCCAGCAGCCTTGGGACAGAAGGTGAGCAGTTCTTC
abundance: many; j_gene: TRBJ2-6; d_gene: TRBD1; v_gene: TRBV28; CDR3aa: CASSLFPTGGVSGANVLTF; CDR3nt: TGTGCCAGCAGTTTATTCCCAACAGGGGGTGTGTCTGGGGCCAACGTCCTGACTTTC
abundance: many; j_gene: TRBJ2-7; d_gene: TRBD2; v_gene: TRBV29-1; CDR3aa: CSVFPSGVPYEQYF; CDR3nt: TGCAGCGTTTTTCCTAGCGGGGTCCCCTACGAGCAGTACTTC
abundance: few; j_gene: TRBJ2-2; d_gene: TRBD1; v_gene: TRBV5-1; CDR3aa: CASSSAGTGGTGELFF; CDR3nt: TGCGCCAGCAGCTCGGCGGGGACAGGGGGCACCGGGGAGCTGTTTTTT
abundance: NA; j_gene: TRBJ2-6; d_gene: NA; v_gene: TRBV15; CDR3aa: CATSRDRRANVLTF; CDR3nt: TGTGCCACCAGCAGAGACCGGCGGGCCAACGTCCTGACTTTC
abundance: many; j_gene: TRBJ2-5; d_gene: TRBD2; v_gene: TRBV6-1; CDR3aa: CASIGLAGRIQETQYF; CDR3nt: TGTGCCAGCATTGGGCTAGCGGGTAGGATTCAAGAGACCCAGTACTTC
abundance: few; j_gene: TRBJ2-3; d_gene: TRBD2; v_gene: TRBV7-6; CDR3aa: CASSLAVSGTRGTDTQYF; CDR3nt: TGTGCCAGCAGCTTAGCCGTTTCCGGGACTAGGGGCACAGATACGCAGTATTTT
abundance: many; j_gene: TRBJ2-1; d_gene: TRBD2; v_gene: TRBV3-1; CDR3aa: CASSQDPALAGVANEQFF; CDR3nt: TGTGCCAGCAGCCAAGACCCCGCACTAGCGGGAGTGGCCAATGAGCAGTTCTTC
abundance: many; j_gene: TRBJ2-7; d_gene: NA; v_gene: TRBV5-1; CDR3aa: CASSLAGRSEQYF; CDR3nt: TGCGCCAGCAGCTTGGCCGGTAGATCAGAGCAGTACTTC
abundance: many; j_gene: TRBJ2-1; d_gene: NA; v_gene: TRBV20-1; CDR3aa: CSARSGVDEQFF; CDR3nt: TGCAGTGCTAGGTCGGGAGTTGATGAGCAGTTCTTC
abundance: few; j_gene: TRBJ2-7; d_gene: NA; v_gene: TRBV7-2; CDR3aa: CASSLPLSSYEQYF; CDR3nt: TGTGCCAGCAGCTTACCTCTTAGTTCCTACGAGCAGTACTTC
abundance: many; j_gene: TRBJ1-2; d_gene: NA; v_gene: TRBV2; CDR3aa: CASSEGDGQSYGYTF; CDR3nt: TGTGCCAGCAGTGAAGGGGACGGACAGTCTTATGGCTACACCTTC
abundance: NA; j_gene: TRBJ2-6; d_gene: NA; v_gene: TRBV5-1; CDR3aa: CASSLEHGSGANVLTF; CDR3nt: TGCGCCAGCAGCTTGGAACACGGCTCTGGGGCCAACGTCCTGACTTTC
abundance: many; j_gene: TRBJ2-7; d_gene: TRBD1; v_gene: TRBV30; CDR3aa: CAWSVLQGPYEQYF; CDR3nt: TGTGCCTGGAGTGTATTACAGGGGCCCTACGAGCAGTACTTC
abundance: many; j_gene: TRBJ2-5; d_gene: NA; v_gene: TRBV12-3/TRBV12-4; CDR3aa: CASRPRTGETQYF; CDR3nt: TGTGCCAGCAGACCTCGAACCGGGGAGACCCAGTACTTC
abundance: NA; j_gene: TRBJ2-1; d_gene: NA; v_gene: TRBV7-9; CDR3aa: CASSSGAWDEQFF; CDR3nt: TGTGCCAGCTCCTCCGGCGCTTGGGATGAGCAGTTCTTC
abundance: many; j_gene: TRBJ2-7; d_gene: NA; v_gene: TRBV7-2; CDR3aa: CASSLPYEQYF; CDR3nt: TGTGCCAGCAGCTTACCGTACGAGCAGTACTTC
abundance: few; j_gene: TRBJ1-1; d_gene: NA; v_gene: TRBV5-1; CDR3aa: CASSPNPDSNTEAFF; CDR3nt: TGCGCCAGCAGCCCTAACCCGGATTCGAACACTGAAGCTTTCTTT
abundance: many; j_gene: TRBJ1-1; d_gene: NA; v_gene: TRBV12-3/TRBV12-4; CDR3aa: CASSSGVITEAFF; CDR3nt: TGTGCCAGCAGTTCAGGGGTTATCACTGAAGCTTTCTTT
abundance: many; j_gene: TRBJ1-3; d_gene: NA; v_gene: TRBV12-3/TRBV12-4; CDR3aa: CASSLSVSGNTIYF; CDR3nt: TGTGCCAGCAGTTTGTCGGTTTCTGGAAACACCATATATTTT
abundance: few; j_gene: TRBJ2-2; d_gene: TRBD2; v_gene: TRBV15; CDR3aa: CATSRDPGGRTGELFF; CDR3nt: TGTGCCACCAGCAGAGATCCGGGGGGGAGGACCGGGGAGCTGTTTTTT
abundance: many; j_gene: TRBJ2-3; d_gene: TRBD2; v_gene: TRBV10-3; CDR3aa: CAIQKRLAGGLKGTDTQYF; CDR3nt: TGTGCCATCCAGAAGAGACTAGCGGGAGGGCTTAAGGGCACAGATACGCAGTATTTT
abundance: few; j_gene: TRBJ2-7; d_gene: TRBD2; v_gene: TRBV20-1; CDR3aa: CSARDWKRGPGSSYEQYF; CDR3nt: TGCAGTGCTAGAGACTGGAAGCGGGGGCCCGGAAGCTCCTACGAGCAGTACTTC
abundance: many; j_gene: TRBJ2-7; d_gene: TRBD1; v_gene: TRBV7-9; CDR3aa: CASRPGQGANEQYF; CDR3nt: TGTGCCAGCAGACCGGGACAGGGGGCCAACGAGCAGTACTTC
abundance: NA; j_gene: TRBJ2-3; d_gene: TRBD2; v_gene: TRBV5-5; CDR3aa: CASSLLAGGSGDTQYF; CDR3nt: TGTGCCAGCAGCTTGCTCGCGGGGGGAAGTGGAGATACGCAGTATTTT
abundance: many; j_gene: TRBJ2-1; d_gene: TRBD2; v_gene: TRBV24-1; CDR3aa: CATSDQLAGERNEQFF; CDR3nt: TGTGCCACCAGTGACCAACTAGCGGGGGAGAGGAATGAGCAGTTCTTC
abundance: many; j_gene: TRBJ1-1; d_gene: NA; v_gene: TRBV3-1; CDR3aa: CASSRMARDTEAFF; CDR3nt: TGTGCCAGCAGCCGAATGGCGAGGGACACTGAAGCTTTCTTT
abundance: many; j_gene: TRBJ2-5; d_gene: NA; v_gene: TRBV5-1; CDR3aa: CASRLWGAEETQYF; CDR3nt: TGCGCCAGCCGGCTGTGGGGGGCTGAAGAGACCCAGTACTTC
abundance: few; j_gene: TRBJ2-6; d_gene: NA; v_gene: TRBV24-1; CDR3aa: CATSEPTDRDYSGANVLTF; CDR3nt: TGTGCCACCAGTGAGCCAACCGACAGGGACTACTCTGGGGCCAACGTCCTGACTTTC
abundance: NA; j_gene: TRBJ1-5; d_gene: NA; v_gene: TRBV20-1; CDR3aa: CSARANTGNNQPQHF; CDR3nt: TGCAGTGCTAGAGCCAATACAGGGAACAATCAGCCCCAGCATTTT
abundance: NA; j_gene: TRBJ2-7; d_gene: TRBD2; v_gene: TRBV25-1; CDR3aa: CASSRTSGSDEQYF; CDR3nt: TGTGCCAGCAGCAGGACTAGCGGGAGCGACGAGCAGTACTTC
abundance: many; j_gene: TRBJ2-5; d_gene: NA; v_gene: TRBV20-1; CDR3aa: CSASRGAHQETQYF; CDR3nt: TGCAGTGCTAGCCGGGGGGCCCACCAAGAGACCCAGTACTTC
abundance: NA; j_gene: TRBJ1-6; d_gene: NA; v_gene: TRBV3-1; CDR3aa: CASSQALQGVSLHF; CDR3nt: TGTGCCAGCAGCCAAGCGTTGCAGGGAGTCTCCCTCCACTTT